This T cell receptor beta chain was sequenced during a study of cytomegalovirus exposure and HLA in healthy donors. As for the study in general: Drawn from HLA-typed donors, approximately 85 million unique TCRs were held in an early data release. Study results and limitations: Rare TCR sequences predominated, though certain public TCRs were found in many donors.

After removal of 3 bases from V and 1 base from J, the junction contained 1 base not matched to a gene. The CDR3 spans 14 residues. CDR1 and CDR2 from the germline V gene are SGHAT and FQNNGV. This clone was seen only a few times. The antigen is unknown. This sample also contains other DNA sequences that code for the same CDR3. The PCR had 60 Vbeta and 13 Jbeta primers. This table comes from immunoSEQ multiplex PCR, and its TCRdb copy is limited to in-frame clones, with some not included. This table has about 190,000 clones, around 77% appearing once. The chain employs TRBV11-2 and TRBJ2-5; the match to TRBD1 covers 8 bases. The clonotype was recovered from a woman aged 18-29 years in good health and CMV-seronegative. The specimen was PBMCs. DNA for the CDR3: TGTGCCAGCAGCTTGGGGACAGGCCAAGAGACCCAGTACTTC. Protein sequence: CASSLGTGQETQYF.